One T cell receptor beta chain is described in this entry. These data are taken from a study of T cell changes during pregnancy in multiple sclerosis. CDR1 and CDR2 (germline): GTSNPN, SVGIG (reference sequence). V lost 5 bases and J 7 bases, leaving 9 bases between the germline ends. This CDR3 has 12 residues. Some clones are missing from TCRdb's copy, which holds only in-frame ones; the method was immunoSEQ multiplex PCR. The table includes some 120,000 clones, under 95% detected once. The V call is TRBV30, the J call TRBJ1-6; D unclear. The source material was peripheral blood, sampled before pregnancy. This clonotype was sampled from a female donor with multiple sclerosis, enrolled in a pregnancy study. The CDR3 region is CAWAGQNSPLHF. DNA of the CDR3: TGTGCCTGGGCGGGCCAGAATTCACCCCTCCACTTT.